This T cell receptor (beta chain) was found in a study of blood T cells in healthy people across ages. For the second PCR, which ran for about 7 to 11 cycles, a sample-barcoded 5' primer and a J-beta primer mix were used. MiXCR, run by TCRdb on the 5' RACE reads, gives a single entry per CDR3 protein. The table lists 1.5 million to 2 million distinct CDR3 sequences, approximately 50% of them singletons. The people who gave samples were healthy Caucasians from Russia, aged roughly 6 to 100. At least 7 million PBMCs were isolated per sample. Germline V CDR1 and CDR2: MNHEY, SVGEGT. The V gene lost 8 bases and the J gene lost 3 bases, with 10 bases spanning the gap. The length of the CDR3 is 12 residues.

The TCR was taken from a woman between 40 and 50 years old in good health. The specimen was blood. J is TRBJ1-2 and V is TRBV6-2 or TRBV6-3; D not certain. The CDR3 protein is CASRATDYGYTF. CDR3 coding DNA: TGTGCCAGCCGCGCGACGGACTATGGCTACACCTTC.